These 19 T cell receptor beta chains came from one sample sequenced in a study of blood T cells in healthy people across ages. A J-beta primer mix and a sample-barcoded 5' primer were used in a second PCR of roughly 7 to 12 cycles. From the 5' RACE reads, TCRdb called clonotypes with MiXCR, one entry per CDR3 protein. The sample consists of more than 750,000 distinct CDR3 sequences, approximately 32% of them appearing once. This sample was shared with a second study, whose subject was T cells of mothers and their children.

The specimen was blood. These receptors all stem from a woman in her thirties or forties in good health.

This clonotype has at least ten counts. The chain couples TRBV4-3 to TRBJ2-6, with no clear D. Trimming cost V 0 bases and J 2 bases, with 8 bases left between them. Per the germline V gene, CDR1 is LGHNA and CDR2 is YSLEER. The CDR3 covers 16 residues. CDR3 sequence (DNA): TGCGCCAGCAGCCAAGAAATAAGACCTGGGGCCAACGTCCTGACTTTC. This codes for CASSQEIRPGANVLTF.

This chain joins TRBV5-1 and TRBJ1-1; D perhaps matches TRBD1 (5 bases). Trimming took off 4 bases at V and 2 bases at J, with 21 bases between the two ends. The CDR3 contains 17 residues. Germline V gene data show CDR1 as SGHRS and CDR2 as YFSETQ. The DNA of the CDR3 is TGCGCCAGCAGCCAGGGCACGGGGCCGAAACTCAACACTGAAGCTTTCTTT. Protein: CASSQGTGPKLNTEAFF.

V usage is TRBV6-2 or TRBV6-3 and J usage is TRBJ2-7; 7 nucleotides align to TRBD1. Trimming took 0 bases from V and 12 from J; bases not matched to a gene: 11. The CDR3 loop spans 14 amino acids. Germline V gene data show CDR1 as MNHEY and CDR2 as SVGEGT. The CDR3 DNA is TGTGCCAGCAGTTACTCCGGGACAGCAAAAGGGCGGTACTTC. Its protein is CASSYSGTAKGRYF.

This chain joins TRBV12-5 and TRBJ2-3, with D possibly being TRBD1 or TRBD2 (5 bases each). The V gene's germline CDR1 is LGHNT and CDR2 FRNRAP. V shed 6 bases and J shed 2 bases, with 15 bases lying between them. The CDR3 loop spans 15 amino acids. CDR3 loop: CASGTYGAYTDTQYF. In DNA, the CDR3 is TGTGCTAGTGGGACCTACGGGGCGTACACAGATACGCAGTATTTT. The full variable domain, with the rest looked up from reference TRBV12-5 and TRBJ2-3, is DARVTQTPRHKVTEMGQEVTMRCQPILGHNTVFWYRQTMMQGLELLAYFRNRAPLDDSGMPKDRFSAEMPDATLATLKIQPSEPRDSAVYFCASGTYGAYTDTQYFGPGTRLTVL.

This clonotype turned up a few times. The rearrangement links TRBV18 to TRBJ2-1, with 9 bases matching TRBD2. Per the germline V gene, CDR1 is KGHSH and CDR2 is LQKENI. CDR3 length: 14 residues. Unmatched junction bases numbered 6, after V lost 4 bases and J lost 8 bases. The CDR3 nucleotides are TGTGCCAGCTCACGGGCGGGGGGGCAGGATGAGCAGTTCTTC. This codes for CASSRAGGQDEQFF. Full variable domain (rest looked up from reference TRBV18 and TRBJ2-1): NAGVMQNPRHLVRRRGQEARLRCSPMKGHSHVYWYRQLPEEGLKFMVYLQKENIIDESGMPKERFSAEFPKEGPSILRIQQVVRGDSAAYFCASSRAGGQDEQFFGPGTRLTVL.

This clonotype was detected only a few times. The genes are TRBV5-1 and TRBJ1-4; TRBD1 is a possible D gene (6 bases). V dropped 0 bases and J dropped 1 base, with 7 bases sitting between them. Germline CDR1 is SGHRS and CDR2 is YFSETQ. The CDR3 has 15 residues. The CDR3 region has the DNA TGCGCCAGCAGCTTGGAACAGGGAACTAATGAAAAACTGTTTTTT. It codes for CASSLEQGTNEKLFF.

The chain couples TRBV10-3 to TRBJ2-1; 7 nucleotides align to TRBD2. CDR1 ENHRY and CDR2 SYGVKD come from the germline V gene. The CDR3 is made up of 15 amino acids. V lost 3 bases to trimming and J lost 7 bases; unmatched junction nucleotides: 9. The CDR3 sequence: CAISEVSLGGNEQFF. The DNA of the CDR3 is TGTGCCATCAGTGAAGTTTCTCTCGGGGGGAATGAGCAGTTCTTC.

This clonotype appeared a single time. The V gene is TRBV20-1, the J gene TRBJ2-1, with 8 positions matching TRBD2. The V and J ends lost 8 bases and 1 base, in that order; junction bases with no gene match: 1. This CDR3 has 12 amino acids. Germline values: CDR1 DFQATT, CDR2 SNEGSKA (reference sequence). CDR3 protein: CSSGRSYNEQFF. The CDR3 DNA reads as TGCAGTAGCGGGAGATCCTACAATGAGCAGTTCTTC.

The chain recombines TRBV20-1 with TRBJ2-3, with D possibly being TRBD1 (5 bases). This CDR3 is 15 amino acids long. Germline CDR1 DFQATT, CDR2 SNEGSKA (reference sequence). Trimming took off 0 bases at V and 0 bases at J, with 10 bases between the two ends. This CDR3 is CSARDLHRSTDTQYF. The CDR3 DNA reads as TGCAGTGCTAGAGATCTCCACAGGAGCACAGATACGCAGTATTTT.

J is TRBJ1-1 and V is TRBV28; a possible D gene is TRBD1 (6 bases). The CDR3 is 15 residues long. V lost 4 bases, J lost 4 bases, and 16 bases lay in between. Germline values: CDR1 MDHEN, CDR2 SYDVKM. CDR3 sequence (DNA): TGTGCCAGCAGTTCCCACGAGGGGGGGGCCACTGAAGCTTTCTTT. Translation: CASSSHEGGATEAFF.

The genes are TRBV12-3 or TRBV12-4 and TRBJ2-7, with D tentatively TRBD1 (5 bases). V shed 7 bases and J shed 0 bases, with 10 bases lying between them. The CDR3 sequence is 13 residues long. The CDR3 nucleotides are TGTGCCAGCACCCAGGGCGGCTCCTACGAGCAGTACTTC. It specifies CASTQGGSYEQYF.

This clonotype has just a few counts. DNA for the CDR3: TGTGCCAGCACCTTATTCGGGGGAGTAGCTAATACGCAGTATTTT. As protein: CASTLFGGVANTQYF. J is TRBJ2-3 and V is TRBV12-3 or TRBV12-4; maybe TRBD2 (6 bases). The CDR3 spans 15 residues. With 7 bases removed from V and 7 bases from J, the gap between germline ends came to 21 bases.

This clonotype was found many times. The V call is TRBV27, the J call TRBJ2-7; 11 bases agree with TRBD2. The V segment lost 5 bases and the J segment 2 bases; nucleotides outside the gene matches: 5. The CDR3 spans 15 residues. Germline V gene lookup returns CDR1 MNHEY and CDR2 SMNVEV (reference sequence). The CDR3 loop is CASSPSGGITYEQYF. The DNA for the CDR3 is TGTGCCAGCAGTCCTAGCGGGGGGATCACCTACGAGCAGTACTTC.

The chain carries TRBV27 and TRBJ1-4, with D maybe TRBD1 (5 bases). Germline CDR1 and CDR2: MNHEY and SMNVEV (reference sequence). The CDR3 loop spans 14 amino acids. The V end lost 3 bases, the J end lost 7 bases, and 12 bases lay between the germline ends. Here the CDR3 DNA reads TGTGCCAGCAGTTTGGCTCAGGGACGTGAAAAACTGTTTTTT. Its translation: CASSLAQGREKLFF.

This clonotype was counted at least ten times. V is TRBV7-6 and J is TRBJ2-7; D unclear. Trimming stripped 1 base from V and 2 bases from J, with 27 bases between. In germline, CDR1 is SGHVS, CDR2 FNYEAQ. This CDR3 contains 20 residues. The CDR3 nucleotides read TGTGCCAGCAGCTTAGGGACGACGGATTGGGGTGGCGTGTTTCCCTACGAGCAGTACTTC. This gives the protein CASSLGTTDWGGVFPYEQYF.

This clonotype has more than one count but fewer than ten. CDR3: CASSIPRGYQETQYF. The CDR3 nucleotides are TGTGCCAGCAGCATACCCCGGGGGTACCAAGAGACCCAGTACTTC. The gene calls are TRBV5-6 and TRBJ2-5; D is perhaps TRBD2 (6 bases). Per the germline V gene, CDR1 is SGHDT and CDR2 is YYEEEE. The V end lost 4 bases, the J end lost 0 bases, and 13 bases lay between the germline ends. This CDR3 region has 15 residues.

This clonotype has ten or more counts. This CDR3 reads CASSLTDTDTQYF. The CDR3 region has the DNA TGTGCCAGCAGCTTGACAGACACAGATACGCAGTATTTT. This chain links TRBV7-9 with TRBJ2-3, with D perhaps matching TRBD1 (5 bases). Germline CDR1 SEHNR, CDR2 FQNEAQ (reference sequence). The V and J ends lost 3 bases and 2 bases respectively, with 6 bases between them. The CDR3 is made up of 13 amino acids.

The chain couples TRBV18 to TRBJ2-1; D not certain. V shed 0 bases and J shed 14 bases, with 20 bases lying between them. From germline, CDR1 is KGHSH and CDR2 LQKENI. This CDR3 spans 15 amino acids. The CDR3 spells CASSPPKASGPLEFF. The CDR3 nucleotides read TGTGCCAGCTCACCACCGAAAGCCTCCGGGCCACTGGAGTTCTTC.

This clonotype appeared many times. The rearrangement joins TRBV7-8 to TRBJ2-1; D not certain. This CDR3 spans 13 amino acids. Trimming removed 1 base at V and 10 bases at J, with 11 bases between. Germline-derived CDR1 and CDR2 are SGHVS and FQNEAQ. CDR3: CASSLEDEREQFF. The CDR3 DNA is TGTGCCAGCAGCTTAGAGGACGAGAGGGAGCAGTTCTTC.